Included here is one TCR beta chain sequence, with context. Produced via immunoSEQ multiplex PCR; TCRdb's table is partial and in-frame only. In the table there are roughly 2,500,000 clones, 93% of which are singletons. CDR1 and CDR2 (germline): SGHTA, FQGNSA. This CDR3 region has 15 residues. With V trimmed by 6 bases and J by 6 bases, 9 bases remained unmatched. This sample is drawn from a study of shared clonotypes between healthy human individuals. About the research overall: CD4 naive cells filled three plates per donor, CD4 memory three, CD8 naive two and CD8 memory one.

Sequences were obtained from naive CD4+ T cells from PBMCs. Subset indicated: CD45RA+ positively selected. The chain has TRBV7-2 and TRBJ2-2; 8 nucleotides match TRBD2. The receptor's source is a man in his late teens or twenties in good health. Some clones in this sample may be carry-over from other donors' samples. CDR3 sequence (DNA): TGTGCCAGCAGGAGCGGGAGCTTAGGTCCCGGGGAGCTGTTTTTT. Its protein is CASRSGSLGPGELFF. The whole variable domain, filled in from reference TRBV7-2 and TRBJ2-2, reads GAGVSQSPSNKVTEKGKDVELRCDPISGHTALYWYRQSLGQGLEFLIYFQGNSAPDKSGLPSDRFSAERTGGSVSTLTIQRTQQEDSAVYLCASRSGSLGPGELFFGEGSRLTVL.